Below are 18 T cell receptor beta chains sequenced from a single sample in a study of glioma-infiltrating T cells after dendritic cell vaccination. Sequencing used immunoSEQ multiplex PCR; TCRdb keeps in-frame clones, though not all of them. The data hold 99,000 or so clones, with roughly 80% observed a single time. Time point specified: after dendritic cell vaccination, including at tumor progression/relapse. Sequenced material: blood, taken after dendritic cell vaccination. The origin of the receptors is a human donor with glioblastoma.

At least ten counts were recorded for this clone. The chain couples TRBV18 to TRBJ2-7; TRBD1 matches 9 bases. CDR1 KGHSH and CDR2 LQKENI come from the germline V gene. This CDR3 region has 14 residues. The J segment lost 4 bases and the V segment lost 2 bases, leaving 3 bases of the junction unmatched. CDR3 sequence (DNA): TGTGCCAGCTCACCAAGACAGGGGGTATACGAGCAGTACTTC. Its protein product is CASSPRQGVYEQYF. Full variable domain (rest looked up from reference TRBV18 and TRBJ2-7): NAGVMQNPRHLVRRRGQEARLRCSPMKGHSHVYWYRQLPEEGLKFMVYLQKENIIDESGMPKERFSAEFPKEGPSILRIQQVVRGDSAAYFCASSPRQGVYEQYFGPGTRLTVT.

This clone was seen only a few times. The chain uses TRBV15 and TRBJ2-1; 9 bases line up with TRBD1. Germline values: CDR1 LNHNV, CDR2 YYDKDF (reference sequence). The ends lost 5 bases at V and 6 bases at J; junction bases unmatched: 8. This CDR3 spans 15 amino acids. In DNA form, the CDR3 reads TGTGCCACCAGCGCCCCCGGACAGGGGATCAATGAGCAGTTCTTC. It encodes CATSAPGQGINEQFF.

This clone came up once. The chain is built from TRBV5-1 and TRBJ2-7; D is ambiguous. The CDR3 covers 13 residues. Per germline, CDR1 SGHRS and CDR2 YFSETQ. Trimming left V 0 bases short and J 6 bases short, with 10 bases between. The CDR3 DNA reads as TGCGCCAGCAGCTTGGAGCTAGAACGCGAGCAGTACTTC. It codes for CASSLELEREQYF.

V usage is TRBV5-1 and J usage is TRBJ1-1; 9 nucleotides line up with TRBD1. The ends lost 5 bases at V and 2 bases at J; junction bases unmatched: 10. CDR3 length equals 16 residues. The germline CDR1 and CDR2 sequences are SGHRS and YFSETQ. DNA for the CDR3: TGCGCCAGCAGGCCACAGGGGGCGCGTAGTAACACTGAAGCTTTCTTT. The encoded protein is CASRPQGARSNTEAFF.

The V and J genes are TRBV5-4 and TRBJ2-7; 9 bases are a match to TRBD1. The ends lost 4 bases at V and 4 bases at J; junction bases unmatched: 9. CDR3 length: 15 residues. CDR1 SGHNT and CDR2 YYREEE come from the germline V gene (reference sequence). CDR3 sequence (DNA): TGTGCCAGCAGCGACCCTGGACAGGGGCGTTACGAGCAGTACTTC. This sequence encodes CASSDPGQGRYEQYF.

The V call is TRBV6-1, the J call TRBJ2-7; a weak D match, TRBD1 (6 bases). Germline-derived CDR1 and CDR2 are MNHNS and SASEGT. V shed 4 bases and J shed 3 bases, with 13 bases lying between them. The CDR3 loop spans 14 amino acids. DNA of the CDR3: TGTGCCAGCAGTGTTACAGGGATCTACTACGAGCAGTACTTC. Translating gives CASSVTGIYYEQYF.

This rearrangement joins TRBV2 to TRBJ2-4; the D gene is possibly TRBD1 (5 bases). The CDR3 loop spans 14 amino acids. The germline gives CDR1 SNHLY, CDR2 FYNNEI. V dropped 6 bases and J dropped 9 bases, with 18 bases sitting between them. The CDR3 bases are TGTGCCAGCAGCCCTGGGGCAGGGTCTCGCATTCAGTACTTC. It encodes CASSPGAGSRIQYF.

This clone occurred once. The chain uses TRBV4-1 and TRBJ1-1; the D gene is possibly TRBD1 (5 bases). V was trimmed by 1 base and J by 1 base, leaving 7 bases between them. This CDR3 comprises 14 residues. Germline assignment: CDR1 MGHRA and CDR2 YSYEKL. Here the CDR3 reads CASSQGGGNTEAFF. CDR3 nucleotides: TGCGCCAGCAGCCAAGGGGGGGGGAACACTGAAGCTTTCTTT.

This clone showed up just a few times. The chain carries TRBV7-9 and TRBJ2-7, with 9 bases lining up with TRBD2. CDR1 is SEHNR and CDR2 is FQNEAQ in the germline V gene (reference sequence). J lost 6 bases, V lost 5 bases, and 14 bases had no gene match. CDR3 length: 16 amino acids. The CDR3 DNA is TGTGCCAGCAGCCCTCACGGACTAGCGAGACCTCTCGAGCAGTACTTC. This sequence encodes CASSPHGLARPLEQYF.

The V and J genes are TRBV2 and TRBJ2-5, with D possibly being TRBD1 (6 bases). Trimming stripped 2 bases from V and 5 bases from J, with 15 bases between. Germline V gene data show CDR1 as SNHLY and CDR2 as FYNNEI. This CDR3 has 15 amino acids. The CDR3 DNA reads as TGTGCCAGCAGTGAACGGCAGGGGCCGGCGGAGACCCAGTACTTC. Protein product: CASSERQGPAETQYF.

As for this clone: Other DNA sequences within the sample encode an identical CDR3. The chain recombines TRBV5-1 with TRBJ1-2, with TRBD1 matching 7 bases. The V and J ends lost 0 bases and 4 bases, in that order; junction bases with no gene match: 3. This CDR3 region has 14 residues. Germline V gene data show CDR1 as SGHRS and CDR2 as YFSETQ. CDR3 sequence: CASSLDRGGYGYTF. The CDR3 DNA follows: TGCGCCAGCAGCTTGGACAGGGGTGGCTATGGCTACACCTTC.

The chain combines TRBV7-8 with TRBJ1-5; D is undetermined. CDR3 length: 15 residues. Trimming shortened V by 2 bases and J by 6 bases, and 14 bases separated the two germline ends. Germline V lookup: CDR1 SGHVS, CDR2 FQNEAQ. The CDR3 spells CASSLRSSRVQPQHF. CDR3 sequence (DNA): TGTGCCAGCAGCTTACGGTCTTCGCGGGTTCAGCCCCAGCATTTT.

The CDR3 loop reads CASSRGSGTSTF. The CDR3 DNA sequence: TGTGCCAGCAGTCGGGGGTCTGGGACGAGCACCTTC. V usage is TRBV6-5 and J usage is TRBJ1-2, with a tentative D call TRBD1 (5 bases). The CDR3 spans 12 residues. V lost 5 bases and J 13 bases, leaving 17 bases between the germline ends. Germline assignment: CDR1 MNHEY and CDR2 SVGAGI.

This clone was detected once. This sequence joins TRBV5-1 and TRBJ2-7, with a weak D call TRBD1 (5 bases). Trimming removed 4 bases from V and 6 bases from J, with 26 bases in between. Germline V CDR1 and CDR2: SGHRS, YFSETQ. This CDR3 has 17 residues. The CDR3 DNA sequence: TGCGCCAGCAGCAGGGGTCATGTGGGGTTGAGAACGCGCGAGCAGTACTTC. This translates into CASSRGHVGLRTREQYF.

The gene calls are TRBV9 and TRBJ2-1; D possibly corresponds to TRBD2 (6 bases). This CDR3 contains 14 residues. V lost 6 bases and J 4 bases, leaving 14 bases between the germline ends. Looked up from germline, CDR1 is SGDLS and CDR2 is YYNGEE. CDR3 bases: TGTGCCAGCACTGGCTCGGGGGAGTACAATGAGCAGTTCTTC. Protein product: CASTGSGEYNEQFF.

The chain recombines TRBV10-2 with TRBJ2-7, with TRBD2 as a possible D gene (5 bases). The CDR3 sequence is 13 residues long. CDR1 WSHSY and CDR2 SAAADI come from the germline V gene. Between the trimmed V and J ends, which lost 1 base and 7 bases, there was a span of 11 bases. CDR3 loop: CASSELSTGEQYF. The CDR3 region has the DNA TGCGCCAGCAGTGAGTTGTCAACGGGGGAGCAGTACTTC.

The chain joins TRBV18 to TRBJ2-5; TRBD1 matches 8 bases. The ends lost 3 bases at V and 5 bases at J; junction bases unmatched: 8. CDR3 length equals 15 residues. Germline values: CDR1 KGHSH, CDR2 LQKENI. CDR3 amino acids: CASSPLHRTGETQYF. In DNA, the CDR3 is TGTGCCAGCTCACCCCTTCACCGGACAGGGGAGACCCAGTACTTC.

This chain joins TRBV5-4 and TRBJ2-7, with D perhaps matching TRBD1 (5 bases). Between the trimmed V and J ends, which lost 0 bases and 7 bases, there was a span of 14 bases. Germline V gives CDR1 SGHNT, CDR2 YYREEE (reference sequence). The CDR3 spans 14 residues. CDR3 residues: CASSLEAGQGEQYF. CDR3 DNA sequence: TGTGCCAGCAGCTTGGAGGCAGGCCAGGGTGAGCAGTACTTC.